The entry that follows covers one TCR beta chain sequence. As yet, its antigen is unknown. Each PCR replicate from the sorted subsets contained about 200 ng DNA, which is tens of thousands of T cell genomes. Produced via immunoSEQ multiplex PCR; TCRdb's table is partial and in-frame only. The profile covers about 2.1 million clones, with around 93% appearing a single time and around 1.8% taken by the ten largest. The naive CD8 fraction comprised CD45RO-negative cells positively selected for CCR7 and excluded terminally differentiated effector memory CD45RA+ cells. This entry is derived from a study of shared clonotypes between healthy human individuals. Study observations and caveats: Unshared clonotypes carried lower generation probabilities than those common to all four donors. Few donors limited the genetic and exposure-history diversity represented.

CDR3 length: 13 residues. The V and J ends lost 5 bases and 1 base respectively, with 5 bases between them. Germline lookup yields CDR1 SNHLY and CDR2 FYNNEI. Sequenced material: naive CD8+ T cells from PBMCs. This sequence joins TRBV2 and TRBJ2-2, with D unresolved. The sequence was obtained from a young man in good health. Some clones in this sample may be carry-over from other donors' samples. The CDR3 region is CASSPKNTGELFF. CDR3 DNA sequence: TGTGCCAGCAGTCCTAAGAACACCGGGGAGCTGTTTTTT.